This T cell receptor beta chain was profiled in a study of technical replicates of blood from a handful of donors. Repertoires were generated with immunoSEQ multiplex PCR, while TCRdb's copy carries only in-frame clones and drops some. Among 55,000 to 75,000 clones listed, 85% to 95% were seen once. This receptor was identified in a human donor in good health. Some clones in this sample may be carry-over from other donors' samples. Sequenced: PBMCs.

CDR3 region: CASSLGRETQYF. CDR3 in DNA: TGCGCCAGCAGCTTGGGCCGGGAGACCCAGTACTTC. The chain has TRBV5-1 and TRBJ2-5; D remains ambiguous. CDR3 length: 12 amino acids. Germline CDR1 is SGHRS and CDR2 is YFSETQ. V lost 0 bases to trimming and J lost 5 bases, with 5 bases between them.